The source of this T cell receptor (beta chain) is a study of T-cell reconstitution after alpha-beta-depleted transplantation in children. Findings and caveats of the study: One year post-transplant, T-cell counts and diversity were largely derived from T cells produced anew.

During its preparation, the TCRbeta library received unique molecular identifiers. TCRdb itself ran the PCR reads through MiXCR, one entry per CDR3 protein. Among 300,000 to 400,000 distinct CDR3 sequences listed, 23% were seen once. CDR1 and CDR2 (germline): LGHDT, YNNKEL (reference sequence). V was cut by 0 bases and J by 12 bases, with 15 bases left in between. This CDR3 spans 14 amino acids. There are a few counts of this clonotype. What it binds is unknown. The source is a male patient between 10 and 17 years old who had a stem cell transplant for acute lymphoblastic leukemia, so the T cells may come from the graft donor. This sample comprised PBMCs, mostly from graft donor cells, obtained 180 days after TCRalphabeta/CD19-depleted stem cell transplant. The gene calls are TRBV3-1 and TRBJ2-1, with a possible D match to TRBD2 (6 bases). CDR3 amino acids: CASSQDTYGRTQFF. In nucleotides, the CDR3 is TGTGCCAGCAGCCAAGATACGTACGGGAGAACGCAGTTCTTC.